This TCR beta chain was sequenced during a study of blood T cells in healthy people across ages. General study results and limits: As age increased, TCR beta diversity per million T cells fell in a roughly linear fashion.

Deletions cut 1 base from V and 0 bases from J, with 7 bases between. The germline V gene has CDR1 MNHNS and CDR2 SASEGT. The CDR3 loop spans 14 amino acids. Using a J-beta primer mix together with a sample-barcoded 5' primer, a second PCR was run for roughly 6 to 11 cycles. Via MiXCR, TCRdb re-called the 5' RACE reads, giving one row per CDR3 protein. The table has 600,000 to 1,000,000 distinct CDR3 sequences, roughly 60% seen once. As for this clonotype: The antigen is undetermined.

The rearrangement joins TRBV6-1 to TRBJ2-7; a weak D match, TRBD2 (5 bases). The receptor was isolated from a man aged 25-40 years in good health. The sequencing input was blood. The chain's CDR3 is CASSEGEGSYEQYF. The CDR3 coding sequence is TGTGCCAGCAGTGAAGGAGAGGGCTCCTACGAGCAGTACTTC.